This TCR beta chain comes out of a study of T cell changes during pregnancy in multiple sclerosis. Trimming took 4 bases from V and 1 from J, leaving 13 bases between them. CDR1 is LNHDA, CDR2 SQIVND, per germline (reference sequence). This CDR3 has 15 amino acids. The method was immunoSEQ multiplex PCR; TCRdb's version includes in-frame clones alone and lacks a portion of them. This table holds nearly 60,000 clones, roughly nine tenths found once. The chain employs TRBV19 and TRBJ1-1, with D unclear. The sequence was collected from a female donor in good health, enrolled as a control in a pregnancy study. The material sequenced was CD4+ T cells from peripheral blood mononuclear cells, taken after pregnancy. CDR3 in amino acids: CASSTNRVSNTEAFF. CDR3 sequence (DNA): TGTGCCAGTAGTACGAATCGGGTTTCGAACACTGAAGCTTTCTTT.